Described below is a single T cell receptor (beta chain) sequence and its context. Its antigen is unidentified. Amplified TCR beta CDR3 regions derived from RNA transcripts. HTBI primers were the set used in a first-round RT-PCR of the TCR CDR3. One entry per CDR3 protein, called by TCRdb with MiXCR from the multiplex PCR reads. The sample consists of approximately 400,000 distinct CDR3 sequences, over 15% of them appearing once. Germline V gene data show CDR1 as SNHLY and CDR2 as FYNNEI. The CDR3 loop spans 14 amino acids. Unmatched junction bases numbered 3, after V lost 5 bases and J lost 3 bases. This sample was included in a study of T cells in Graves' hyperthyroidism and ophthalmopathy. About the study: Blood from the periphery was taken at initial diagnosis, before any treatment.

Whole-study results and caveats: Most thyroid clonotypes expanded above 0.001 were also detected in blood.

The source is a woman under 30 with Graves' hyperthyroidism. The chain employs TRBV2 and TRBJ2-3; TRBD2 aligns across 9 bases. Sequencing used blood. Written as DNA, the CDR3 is TGTGCCAGCAGTCCGCTAGCGGGAACAGATACGCAGTATTTT. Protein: CASSPLAGTDTQYF.